This TCR beta chain was retrieved from a study of CD8+ T cells in alopecia areata. Germline CDR1 reads SEHNR; CDR2 reads FQNEAQ (reference sequence). J was trimmed by 5 bases and V by 5 bases; bases with no gene match: 6. The CDR3 is made up of 14 amino acids. Sequencing relied on a cDNA template that was reverse transcribed from extracted RNA. TCRdb's table, derived via immunoSEQ multiplex PCR, lists solely in-frame clones and lacks some. The sample consists of around 190,000 clones, 56% of them appearing once. As concerns this clone: Its antigen is undetermined.

Points from the study as a whole: Elevated clonality characterized lesional scalp relative to normal scalp, particularly in alopecia totalis/universalis.

This chain uses TRBV7-9 with TRBJ2-7; 10 nucleotides agree with TRBD1. Sequencing was performed on CD8+ T cells sorted from blood. This clonotype was obtained from a human donor in good health. The CDR3 DNA reads as TGTGCCAGCAGCCTGTGGGGGACAGGGGACGAGCAGTACTTC. Residues: CASSLWGTGDEQYF.